The 12 T cell receptor beta chains in this list originate from one sample, sequenced in a study of blood T cell repertoires in COVID-19. Only in-frame clones appear in the TCRdb table, and some are missing; sequencing was by immunoSEQ multiplex PCR. Of about 300,000 clones listed, roughly 89% were seen once; the top ten hold 3.5% to 4.5%. The specimen was PBMCs or T cells enriched from blood (not recorded which). The source is a woman between 18 and 29 years old with acute COVID-19.

The chain links TRBV18 to TRBJ2-2, with D maybe TRBD2 (5 bases). V was shortened by 3 bases and J by 4 bases, with 9 bases between the two germline ends. CDR1 is KGHSH and CDR2 is LQKENI in the germline V gene. The CDR3 spans 14 residues. The CDR3 coding sequence is TGTGCCAGCTCACCGCCGGGGAGCACCGGGGAGCTGTTTTTT. Protein: CASSPPGSTGELFF.

The gene calls are TRBV6-5 and TRBJ2-5, with 8 bases lining up with TRBD2. The CDR3 is made up of 15 amino acids. V trimming: 0 bases; J trimming: 1 base; junction bases outside the gene matches: 1. CDR1 and CDR2 (germline): MNHEY, SVGAGI. The CDR3 DNA reads TGTGCCAGCAGTTACTCCGGGAGGGTCCAAGAGACCCAGTACTTC. It translates to CASSYSGRVQETQYF.

This chain connects TRBV7-2 to TRBJ2-2, with 8 positions matching TRBD1. With V trimmed by 3 bases and J by 6 bases, 9 bases remained unmatched. This CDR3 region has 16 residues. CDR1 is SGHTA and CDR2 is FQGNSA in the germline V gene. In DNA, the CDR3 is TGTGCCAGCAGCTTCGGAAGACAGGGGAGGTCCGGGGAGCTGTTTTTT. This codes for CASSFGRQGRSGELFF.

The chain joins TRBV4-2 to TRBJ2-6, with 7 bases matching TRBD1. CDR3 length: 18 amino acids. CDR1 is LGHNA and CDR2 is YNFKEQ in the germline V gene. J lost 2 bases, V lost 1 base, and 8 bases had no gene match. The CDR3 DNA follows: TGTGCCAGCAGCCAAGCGGGGCAGGGGGTAGCTGGGGCCAACGTCCTGACTTTC. Translated: CASSQAGQGVAGANVLTF.

As DNA, the CDR3 is TGTGCCAGCAGTCTCCGAGACTTAATTGATTCACCCCTCCACTTT. This sequence encodes CASSLRDLIDSPLHF. The J gene is TRBJ1-6, the V gene TRBV2; D unresolved. The CDR3 has 15 amino acids. Trimming stripped 5 bases from V and 8 bases from J, with 16 bases between. Germline CDR1 reads SNHLY; CDR2 reads FYNNEI.

V usage is TRBV25-1 and J usage is TRBJ2-1; D is perhaps TRBD2 (6 bases). The CDR3 spans 15 residues. Trimming pared 4 bases from V and 5 bases from J, leaving 15 bases between. Germline CDR1 MGHDK, CDR2 SYGVNS. The CDR3: CASSGPGLLNNEQFF. CDR3 coding DNA: TGTGCCAGCAGTGGTCCGGGACTTCTAAACAATGAGCAGTTCTTC.

Written as DNA, the CDR3 is TGTGCCAGCAGCACGGGAAAGGGTTATGGCTACACCTTC. It translates to CASSTGKGYGYTF. The chain uses TRBV5-5 and TRBJ1-2, with D unclear. Germline V gives CDR1 SGHKS, CDR2 YYEKEE (reference sequence). V was trimmed by 4 bases and J by 5 bases, leaving 12 bases between them. This CDR3 has 13 amino acids.

The rearrangement joins TRBV7-8 to TRBJ1-4; 11 bases align to TRBD1. This CDR3 comprises 17 residues. Germline-derived CDR1 and CDR2 are SGHVS and FQNEAQ. J lost 12 bases, V lost 1 base, and 13 bases had no gene match. As DNA, the CDR3 is TGTGCCAGCAGCTTAGAGGGGACAGGGGGACGAATGAATCAACTGTTTTTT. As protein: CASSLEGTGGRMNQLFF.

The chain couples TRBV11-2 to TRBJ1-2, with 9 nucleotides matching TRBD1. Trimming cost V 5 bases and J 5 bases; bases outside gene matches: 6. The germline V gene encodes CDR1 SGHAT and CDR2 FQNNGV. This CDR3 comprises 14 residues. The CDR3 sequence is CASSRGQGNYGYTF. The CDR3 DNA reads as TGTGCCAGCAGCCGTGGACAGGGGAATTATGGCTACACCTTC.

The V gene is TRBV29-1, the J gene TRBJ1-5; no firm D call. The CDR3 runs 13 residues. Germline V gene lookup returns CDR1 SQVTM and CDR2 ANQGSEA. Trimming removed 3 bases from V and 7 bases from J, with 13 bases in between. In DNA form, the CDR3 reads TGCAGCGTTGATAAGGGTGAGGGCCAGCCCCAGCATTTT. As protein: CSVDKGEGQPQHF.

The chain carries TRBV5-8 and TRBJ1-2; no definite D call. The CDR3 covers 15 residues. Germline V lookup: CDR1 SGHTS, CDR2 YDEGEE. V shed 4 bases and J shed 4 bases, with 17 bases lying between them. The CDR3 nucleotides read TGTGCCAGCAGCATGAACCTACGGGTGGGCTATGGCTACACCTTC. Translation: CASSMNLRVGYGYTF.

The rearrangement links TRBV3-1 (or the pseudogene TRBV3-2) to TRBJ1-2; no firm D call. Germline V gives CDR1 LGHDT, CDR2 YNNKEL (reference sequence). The CDR3 has 14 amino acids. Trimming left V 7 bases short and J 10 bases short, with 22 bases between. CDR3 protein: CASTRFGQESDYTF. The CDR3 nucleotides read TGTGCCAGCACCCGATTTGGCCAGGAAAGTGACTACACCTTC.